These 21 T cell receptor beta chains share one sample of origin, sequenced in a study of blood T cell repertoires in COVID-19. Generated by immunoSEQ multiplex PCR, the TCRdb table keeps only in-frame clones and is missing some. Of 350,000 to 450,000 clones detected, approximately 91% appear once; the ten largest clones hold about 0.9%. Sequenced: PBMCs or T cells enriched from blood (not recorded which). The origin of the receptors is a woman between 35 and 50 years old who had been exposed to COVID-19.

The rearrangement links TRBV7-8 to TRBJ2-5, with a possible D match to TRBD1 (7 bases). Germline assignment: CDR1 SGHVS and CDR2 FQNEAQ. The CDR3 is made up of 16 amino acids. The ends were cut back, 0 bases at V and 5 bases at J, with 16 bases in the middle. DNA of the CDR3: TGTGCCAGCAGCTTAGCGGCCAGGGGGAGGCAGGAGACCCAGTACTTC. Protein sequence: CASSLAARGRQETQYF.

V and J are TRBV3-1 (or the pseudogene TRBV3-2) and TRBJ1-6, with 9 positions matching TRBD1. The CDR3 is made up of 13 amino acids. V dropped 7 bases and J dropped 8; count of bases not matched to a gene: 3. Germline V gene sequence: CDR1 LGHDT, CDR2 YNNKEL (reference sequence). CDR3 nucleotide sequence: TGTGCCAGCACCCGGACAGGGGATTCACCCCTCCACTTT. This sequence encodes CASTRTGDSPLHF.

The chain recombines TRBV21-1 with TRBJ1-1; TRBD1 was called by the table and not checked on the DNA. TRBV21-1 is listed as a pseudogene. The CDR3 spans 15 residues. The CDR3 bases are TGTGCCAGCAGCAAATCTCAGGTTTTGGCCACTGAAGCTTTCTTT. Protein: CASSKSQVLATEAFF.

The chain has TRBV21-1 and TRBJ1-5; the tabulated D call, TRBD1, remains unverified against the DNA. TRBV21-1 is designated a pseudogene. CDR3 length: 13 amino acids. This CDR3 reads CASRTAIDQPQHF. DNA for the CDR3: TGTGCCAGCAGGACAGCGATTGATCAGCCCCAGCATTTT.

This clone showed up just a few times. The chain carries TRBV10-1 and TRBJ2-1, with D perhaps TRBD1 (6 bases). Trimming shortened V by 0 bases and J by 13 bases, and 10 bases separated the two germline ends. The CDR3 is 12 residues long. In germline, CDR1 is WNHNN, CDR2 SYGVQD (reference sequence). CDR3 sequence (DNA): TGCGCCAGCAGTGAGTCAACAGGGTCTCAGTTCTTC. It specifies CASSESTGSQFF.

The chain is built from TRBV18 and TRBJ1-2; 7 bases line up with TRBD1. CDR1 is KGHSH and CDR2 is LQKENI in the germline V gene. The CDR3 spans 15 residues. V lost 4 bases, J lost 0 bases, and 5 bases stayed unmatched. The CDR3 loop reads CASSRTGASNYGYTF. In DNA form, the CDR3 reads TGTGCCAGCTCACGCACAGGGGCCTCTAACTATGGCTACACCTTC.

The rearrangement uses TRBV10-1 and TRBJ1-1; 9 bases are shared with TRBD1. CDR3 length: 15 amino acids. Per the germline V gene, CDR1 is WNHNN and CDR2 is SYGVQD (reference sequence). The trim removed 5 bases at V and 5 bases at J, leaving 9 bases unmatched. The CDR3 is CASSRTGEVGTEAFF. DNA of the CDR3: TGCGCCAGCAGTCGGACAGGGGAGGTAGGGACTGAAGCTTTCTTT.

The chain uses TRBV30 and TRBJ1-5, with a weak D call TRBD1 (5 bases). Germline values: CDR1 GTSNPN, CDR2 SVGIG (reference sequence). The CDR3 has 15 amino acids. The V gene lost 2 bases and the J gene lost 2 bases, with 13 bases spanning the gap. The CDR3: CAWSPGGRGNQPQHF. The DNA of the CDR3 is TGTGCCTGGAGTCCCGGTGGCAGGGGCAATCAGCCCCAGCATTTT.

CDR3 nucleotides: TGCAGCGTCCTGACAGGGACTGAGGATCAGCCCCAGCATTTT. Translating gives CSVLTGTEDQPQHF. The V and J genes are TRBV29-1 and TRBJ1-5; 7 positions agree with TRBD1. The CDR3 consists of 14 residues. Germline CDR1 and CDR2: SQVTM and ANQGSEA. The trim removed 6 bases at V and 5 bases at J, leaving 10 bases unmatched.

The rearrangement uses TRBV28 and TRBJ1-5; D is undetermined. Germline lookup yields CDR1 MDHEN and CDR2 SYDVKM. The germline V and J ends were trimmed by 3 bases and 6 bases, with 6 bases remaining between them. The CDR3 sequence is 12 residues long. The CDR3 spells CASSFFRQPQHF. The CDR3 bases are TGTGCCAGCAGTTTTTTCCGTCAGCCCCAGCATTTT.

The chain employs TRBV6-5 and TRBJ1-4; D gene ambiguous. V lost 7 bases and J lost 0, with 9 bases in between. Germline loops: CDR1 MNHEY, CDR2 SVGAGI. There are 14 residues in the CDR3. The CDR3 DNA reads TGTGCCAGCACAGGCTTCTCAACTAATGAAAAACTGTTTTTT. It yields the protein CASTGFSTNEKLFF.

The gene calls are TRBV2 and TRBJ1-2, with 9 positions matching TRBD1. The germline V gene encodes CDR1 SNHLY and CDR2 FYNNEI. V was pared by 5 bases and J by 4 bases, with 5 bases of the junction left unmatched. The CDR3 covers 14 residues. The chain's CDR3 is CASSRDRGGYGYTF. Written as DNA, the CDR3 is TGTGCCAGCAGTCGTGACAGGGGGGGCTATGGCTACACCTTC.

J is TRBJ1-1 and V is TRBV16; D uncertain. Germline values: CDR1 KGHSY, CDR2 FQNENV. V lost 2 bases and J 2 bases, leaving 6 bases between the germline ends. This CDR3 contains 13 residues. This chain's CDR3 is CASSQTTNTEAFF. The CDR3 coding sequence is TGTGCCAGCAGCCAAACTACCAACACTGAAGCTTTCTTT.

The chain has TRBV5-1 and TRBJ1-1, with 7 nucleotides matching TRBD1. J lost 11 bases, V lost 0 bases, and 16 bases had no gene match. Per germline, CDR1 SGHRS and CDR2 YFSETQ. The CDR3 has 16 residues. The CDR3: CASSLVVGGGMHRAFF. The CDR3 nucleotides are TGCGCCAGCAGCTTGGTTGTAGGGGGCGGAATGCATAGGGCTTTCTTT.

This chain uses TRBV5-4 with TRBJ2-3, with 11 bases identical to TRBD2. This CDR3 is built from 16 residues. V was pared by 4 bases and J by 4 bases, with 8 bases of the junction left unmatched. Germline loops: CDR1 SGHNT, CDR2 YYREEE (reference sequence). CDR3 protein: CASSGPIAGGPDTQYF. DNA of the CDR3: TGTGCCAGCAGCGGGCCAATAGCGGGGGGGCCAGATACGCAGTATTTT.

There are a few counts of this clone. V and J are TRBV5-4 and TRBJ1-1; 7 bases are a match to TRBD1. V trimming: 0 bases; J trimming: 1 base; junction bases outside the gene matches: 6. CDR1 SGHNT and CDR2 YYREEE come from the germline V gene (reference sequence). The CDR3 is 16 amino acids. The CDR3 spells CASSLGRQGTNTEAFF. CDR3 coding DNA: TGTGCCAGCAGCTTGGGCAGACAGGGTACGAACACTGAAGCTTTCTTT.

The chain combines TRBV5-4 with TRBJ1-5; no clear D. Germline V gives CDR1 SGHNT, CDR2 YYREEE (reference sequence). The CDR3 is 17 amino acids. V shed 1 base and J shed 0 bases, with 14 bases lying between them. The CDR3 nucleotides read TGTGCCAGCAGCTTGTCGGCGGGCGGATATAGCAATCAGCCCCAGCATTTT. Its translation is CASSLSAGGYSNQPQHF.

The chain has TRBV28 and TRBJ1-4, with a possible D match to TRBD1 (6 bases). V lost 7 bases to trimming and J lost 9 bases, with 24 bases between them. Germline assignment: CDR1 MDHEN and CDR2 SYDVKM. This CDR3 is 16 amino acids long. The CDR3 protein is CASTSRRTGSPQKLFF. The CDR3 nucleotides are TGTGCCAGCACTTCTCGGCGTACAGGGAGCCCACAAAAACTGTTTTTT.

This chain joins TRBV14 and TRBJ2-5; D is ambiguous. Germline values: CDR1 SGHDN, CDR2 FVKESK. V lost 6 bases and J lost 3, with 11 bases in between. The CDR3 consists of 13 residues. This chain's CDR3 is CASSSLTKETQYF. The CDR3 DNA reads as TGTGCCAGCAGTTCACTTACGAAAGAGACCCAGTACTTC.

The rearrangement uses TRBV7-3 and TRBJ1-6; D not resolved. V lost 2 bases to trimming and J lost 9 bases, with 5 bases between them. The CDR3 spans 12 residues. Germline CDR1 SGHTA, CDR2 FQGTGA. The CDR3 DNA is TGTGCCAGCAGCTTACCCGGTTCACCCCTCCACTTT. Translated, it gives CASSLPGSPLHF.

V usage is TRBV24-1 and J usage is TRBJ2-3; the D gene is possibly TRBD1 (6 bases). V was shortened by 4 bases and J by 2 bases, with 12 bases between the two germline ends. The CDR3 is 15 amino acids. Looked up from germline, CDR1 is KGHDR and CDR2 is SFDVKD. The CDR3 nucleotides read TGTGCCACCAGTGACGCCGGGACACCCACAGATACGCAGTATTTT. Translation gives CATSDAGTPTDTQYF.